The source of this TCR beta chain is a study of blood T cell repertoires in COVID-19. This clone was detected only once. As originally analysed: Counts of nucleated cells, estimated from reference gene primer amplification, were obtained. The protocol was immunoSEQ multiplex PCR, while the TCRdb copy is restricted to in-frame clones and leaves out a portion. That table supplies the V and J calls and clone size; D and trimming were determined from the DNA. The sample lists hundreds of thousands of clones; 80% to 90% were seen once. Germline CDR1 reads GTSNPN; CDR2 reads SVGIG (reference sequence). The CDR3 consists of 15 residues. The trim removed 3 bases at V and 3 bases at J, leaving 7 bases unmatched.

The receptor was derived from an elderly woman with acute or convalescent COVID-19. The J gene is TRBJ1-1, the V gene TRBV30, with 10 positions matching TRBD1. Sequenced material: peripheral blood. The CDR3 nucleotides are TGTGCCTGGAGCCCCTGGGACAGGGGAGACACTGAAGCTTTCTTT. Its protein product is CAWSPWDRGDTEAFF.